The 9 T cell receptor beta chains below were found in one sample sequenced in a study of shared clonotypes between healthy human individuals. Data came from immunoSEQ multiplex PCR; TCRdb stores just in-frame clones and leaves some out. The sample lists 2 million to 2.5 million clones, roughly 93% occurring once. Sequencing was performed on naive CD4+ T cells from PBMCs. The subset denotes: CD45RA+ positively selected. Receptors were obtained from a man younger than 35 in good health. Some clones in this sample may be carry-over from other donors' samples.

The chain combines TRBV5-6 with TRBJ1-2; D is ambiguous. V lost 4 bases and J lost 4, with 14 bases in between. Germline CDR1 SGHDT, CDR2 YYEEEE. CDR3 size: 14 residues. This CDR3 is CASSPPGQIYGYTF. The CDR3 DNA follows: TGTGCCAGCAGCCCGCCGGGTCAGATCTATGGCTACACCTTC.

V usage is TRBV4-1 and J usage is TRBJ2-1; D unresolved. This CDR3 spans 12 amino acids. Germline V gene data show CDR1 as MGHRA and CDR2 as YSYEKL. Deletions cut 1 base from V and 7 bases from J, with 5 bases between. DNA for the CDR3: TGCGCCAGCAGCCAAGTCTCGAATGAGCAGTTCTTC. Translated: CASSQVSNEQFF.

V and J are TRBV7-2 and TRBJ2-7; D is uncertain. Germline V gene lookup returns CDR1 SGHTA and CDR2 FQGNSA. The V end was cut by 2 bases, the J end by 0 bases, with 8 bases between. The CDR3 is 14 amino acids. The CDR3 loop reads CASSLLTASYEQYF. Written as DNA, the CDR3 is TGTGCCAGCAGCTTACTGACGGCCTCCTACGAGCAGTACTTC.

This clone appeared a single time. V and J are TRBV18 and TRBJ2-1; D is undetermined. From germline, CDR1 is KGHSH and CDR2 LQKENI. This CDR3 is 16 amino acids long. Trimming pared 2 bases from V and 4 bases from J, leaving 15 bases between. The CDR3 DNA sequence: TGTGCCAGCTCACCAGGACGACCGCCGGGTTACAATGAGCAGTTCTTC. This gives the protein CASSPGRPPGYNEQFF.

A single count supports this clone. This chain uses TRBV5-1 with TRBJ2-5; 10 bases match TRBD2. After removal of 5 bases from V and 2 bases from J, the junction contained 6 bases not matched to a gene. Germline V lookup: CDR1 SGHRS, CDR2 YFSETQ. This CDR3 is 15 amino acids long. The CDR3 is CASRPGLAQQETQYF. The DNA for the CDR3 is TGCGCCAGCAGACCGGGACTAGCGCAACAAGAGACCCAGTACTTC.

CDR3 loop: CASSPSRDTGELFF. CDR3 nucleotide sequence: TGTGCCAGCAGCCCTAGCCGGGACACCGGGGAGCTGTTTTTT. The chain couples TRBV7-8 to TRBJ2-2, with D tentatively TRBD2 (5 bases). V was trimmed by 5 bases and J by 3 bases, leaving 10 bases between them. CDR3 size: 14 residues. The germline CDR1 and CDR2 sequences are SGHVS and FQNEAQ. Filled out from reference TRBV7-8 and TRBJ2-2, the complete variable domain reads GAGVSQSPRYKVAKRGQDVALRCDPISGHVSLFWYQQALGQGPEFLTYFQNEAQLDKSGLPSDRFFAERPEGSVSTLKIQRTQQEDSAVYLCASSPSRDTGELFFGEGSRLTVL.

The chain employs TRBV4-1 and TRBJ2-1; TRBD2 is a possible D gene (6 bases). This CDR3 is built from 15 residues. Germline CDR1 reads MGHRA; CDR2 reads YSYEKL. With 0 bases removed from V and 9 bases from J, the gap between germline ends came to 15 bases. CDR3 coding DNA: TGCGCCAGCAGCCAAGAGGGGGGAGGTGGGCCTGAGCAGTTCTTC. It specifies CASSQEGGGGPEQFF.

The CDR3 sequence is CAWGRPLAKNIQYF. In DNA form, the CDR3 reads TGTGCCTGGGGGCGGCCCCTAGCCAAAAACATTCAGTACTTC. The chain uses TRBV30 and TRBJ2-4; no reliable D call. The CDR3 has 14 amino acids. The germline V and J ends were trimmed by 5 bases and 0 bases, with 11 bases remaining between them. Germline CDR1 and CDR2: GTSNPN and SVGIG (reference sequence).

The J gene is TRBJ2-2, the V gene TRBV6-6, with 12 bases lining up with TRBD2. Germline trimming cut 6 bases from V and 7 bases from J; bases unmatched to any gene: 6. Germline V gene data show CDR1 as MNHNY and CDR2 as SVGAGI (reference sequence). The CDR3 totals 15 residues. DNA of the CDR3: TGTGCCAGCAGCCGACTAGCGGGGGAGAACGGGGAGCTGTTTTTT. It yields the protein CASSRLAGENGELFF.